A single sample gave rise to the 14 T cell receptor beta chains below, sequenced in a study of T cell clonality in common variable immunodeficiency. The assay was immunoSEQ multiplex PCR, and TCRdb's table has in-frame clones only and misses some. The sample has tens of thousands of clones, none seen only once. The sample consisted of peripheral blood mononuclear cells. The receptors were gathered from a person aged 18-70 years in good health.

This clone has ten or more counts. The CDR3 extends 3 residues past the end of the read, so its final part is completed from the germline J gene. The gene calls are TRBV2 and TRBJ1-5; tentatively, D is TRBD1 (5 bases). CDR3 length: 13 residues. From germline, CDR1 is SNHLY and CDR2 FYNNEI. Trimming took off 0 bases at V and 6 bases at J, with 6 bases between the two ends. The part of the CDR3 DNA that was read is TGTGCCAGCAGTGAAGCAGGGGCTCAGCCC. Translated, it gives CASSEAGAQP. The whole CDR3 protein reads CASSEAGAQPQHF.

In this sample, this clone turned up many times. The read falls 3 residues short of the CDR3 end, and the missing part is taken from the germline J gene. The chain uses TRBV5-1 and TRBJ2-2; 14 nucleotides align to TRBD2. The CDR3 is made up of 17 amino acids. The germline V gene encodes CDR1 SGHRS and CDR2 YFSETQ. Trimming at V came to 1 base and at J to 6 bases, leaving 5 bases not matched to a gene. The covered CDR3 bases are TGCGCCAGCAGCTTGCTCCCGGGACTAGCGGGGGCCGGGGAG. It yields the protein CASSLLPGLAGAGE. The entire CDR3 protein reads CASSLLPGLAGAGELFF.

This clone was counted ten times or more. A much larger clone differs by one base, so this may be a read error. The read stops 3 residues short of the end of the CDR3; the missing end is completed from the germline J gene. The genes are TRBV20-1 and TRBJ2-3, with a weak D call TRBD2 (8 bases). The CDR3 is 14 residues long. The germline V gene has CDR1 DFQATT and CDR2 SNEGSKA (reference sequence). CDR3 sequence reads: CSAREGAGNQPQYF. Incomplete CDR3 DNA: TGCAGTGCACGGGAGGGGGCTGGCAATCAGCCG.

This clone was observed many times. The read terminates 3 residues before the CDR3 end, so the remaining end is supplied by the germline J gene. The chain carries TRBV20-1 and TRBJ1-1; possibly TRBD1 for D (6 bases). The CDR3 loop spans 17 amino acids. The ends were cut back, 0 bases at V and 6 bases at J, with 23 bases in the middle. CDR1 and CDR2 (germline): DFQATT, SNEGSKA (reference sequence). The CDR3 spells CSARDTVIYREYSEAFF. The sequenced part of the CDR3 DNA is TGCAGTGCTAGAGATACAGTGATCTACAGGGAGTACTCTGAA.

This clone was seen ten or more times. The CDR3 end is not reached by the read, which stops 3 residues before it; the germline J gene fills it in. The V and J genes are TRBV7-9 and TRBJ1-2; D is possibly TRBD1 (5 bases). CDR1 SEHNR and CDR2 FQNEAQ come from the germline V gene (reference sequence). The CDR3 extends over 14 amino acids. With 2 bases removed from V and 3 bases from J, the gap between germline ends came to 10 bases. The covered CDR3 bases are TGTGCCAGCAGCTTACAGGGTTGGGACTATGGC. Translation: CASSLQGWDYG. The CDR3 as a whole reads CASSLQGWDYGYTF.

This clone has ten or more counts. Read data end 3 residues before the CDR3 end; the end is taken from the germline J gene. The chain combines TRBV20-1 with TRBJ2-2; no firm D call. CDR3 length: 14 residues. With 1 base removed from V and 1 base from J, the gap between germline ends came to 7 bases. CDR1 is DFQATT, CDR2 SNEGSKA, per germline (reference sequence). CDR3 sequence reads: CSARGQMNTGELFF. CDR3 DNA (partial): TGCAGTGCTAGAGGGCAGATGAACACCGGGGAG.

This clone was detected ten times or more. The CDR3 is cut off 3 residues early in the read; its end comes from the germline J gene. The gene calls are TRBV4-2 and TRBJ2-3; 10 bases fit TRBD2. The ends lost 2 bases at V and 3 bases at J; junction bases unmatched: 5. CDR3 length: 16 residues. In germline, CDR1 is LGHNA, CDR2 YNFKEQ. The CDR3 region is CASSQPSGSGTDTQYF. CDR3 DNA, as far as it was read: TGTGCCAGCAGCCAACCTAGCGGGAGCGGTACAGATACG.

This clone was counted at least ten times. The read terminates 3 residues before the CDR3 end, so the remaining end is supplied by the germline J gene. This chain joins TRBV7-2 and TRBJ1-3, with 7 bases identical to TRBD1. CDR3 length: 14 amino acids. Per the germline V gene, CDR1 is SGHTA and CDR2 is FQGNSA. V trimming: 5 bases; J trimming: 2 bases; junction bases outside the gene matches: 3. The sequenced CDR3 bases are TGTGCCAGCAGCCCTAGGGGGCCTGGAAACACC. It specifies CASSPRGPGNT. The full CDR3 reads CASSPRGPGNTIYF. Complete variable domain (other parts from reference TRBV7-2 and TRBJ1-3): GAGVSQSPSNKVTEKGKDVELRCDPISGHTALYWYRQSLGQGLEFLIYFQGNSAPDKSGLPSDRFSAERTGGSVSTLTIQRTQQEDSAVYLCASSPRGPGNTIYFGEGSWLTVV.

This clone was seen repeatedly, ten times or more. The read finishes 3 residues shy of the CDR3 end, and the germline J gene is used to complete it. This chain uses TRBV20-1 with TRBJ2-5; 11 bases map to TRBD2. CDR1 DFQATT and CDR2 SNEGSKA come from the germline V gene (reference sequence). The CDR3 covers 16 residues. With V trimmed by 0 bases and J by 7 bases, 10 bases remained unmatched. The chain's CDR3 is CSARDRLAGGGGTQYF. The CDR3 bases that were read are TGCAGTGCTAGAGATCGCCTAGCGGGGGGCGGGGGGACC.

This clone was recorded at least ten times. CDR3 DNA (partial): TGTGCCAGCAGCTCCTCTAGCGGGGGGTATACG. Encoded protein: CASSSSSGGYT. The full CDR3 reads CASSSSSGGYTQYF. The V call is TRBV11-3, the J call TRBJ2-3, with TRBD2 matching 11 bases. The read ends 3 residues early relative to the CDR3; the germline J gene fills the gap. The V gene's germline CDR1 is SGHNT and CDR2 YENEEA. This CDR3 has 14 amino acids. The V segment lost 4 bases and the J segment 7 bases; nucleotides outside the gene matches: 4.

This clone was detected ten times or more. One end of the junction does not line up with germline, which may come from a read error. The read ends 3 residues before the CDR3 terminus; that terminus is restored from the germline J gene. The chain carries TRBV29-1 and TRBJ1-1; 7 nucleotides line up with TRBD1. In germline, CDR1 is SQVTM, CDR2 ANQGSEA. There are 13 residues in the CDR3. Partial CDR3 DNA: TGCAGCGTCGAAGGGGGCCAGGACACTGAA. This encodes CSVEGGQDTE. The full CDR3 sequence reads CSVEGGQDTEAFF.

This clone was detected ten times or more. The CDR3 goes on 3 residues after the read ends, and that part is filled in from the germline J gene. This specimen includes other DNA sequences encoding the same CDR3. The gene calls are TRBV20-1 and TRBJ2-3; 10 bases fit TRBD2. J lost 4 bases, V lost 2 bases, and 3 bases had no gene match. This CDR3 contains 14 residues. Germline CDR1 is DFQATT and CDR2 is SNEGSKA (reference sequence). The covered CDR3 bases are TGCAGTGCTAGATTAGCGGGGGGCCCAGATACG. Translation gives CSARLAGGPDT. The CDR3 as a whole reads CSARLAGGPDTQYF.

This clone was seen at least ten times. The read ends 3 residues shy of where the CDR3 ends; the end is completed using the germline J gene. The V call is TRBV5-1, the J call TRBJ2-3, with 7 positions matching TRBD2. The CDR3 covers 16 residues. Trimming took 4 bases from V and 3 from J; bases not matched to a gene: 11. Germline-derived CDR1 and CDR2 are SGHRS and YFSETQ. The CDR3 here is CASSPGGGFSTDTQYF. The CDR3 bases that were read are TGCGCCAGCAGCCCCGGCGGGGGATTCTCGACAGATACG. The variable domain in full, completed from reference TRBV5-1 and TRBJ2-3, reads KAGVTQTPRYLIKTRGQQVTLSCSPISGHRSVSWYQQTPGQGLQFLFEYFSETQRNKGNFPGRFSGRQFSNSRSEMNVSTLELGDSALYLCASSPGGGFSTDTQYFGPGTRLTVL.

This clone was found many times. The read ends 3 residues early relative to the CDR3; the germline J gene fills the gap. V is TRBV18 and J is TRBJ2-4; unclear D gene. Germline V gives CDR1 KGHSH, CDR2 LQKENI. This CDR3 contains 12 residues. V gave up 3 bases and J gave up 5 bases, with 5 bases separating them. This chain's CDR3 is CASSPQENIQYF. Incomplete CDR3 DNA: TGTGCCAGCTCACCCCAGGAAAACATT.